These T cell receptor beta chains were read from a single sample in a study of PD-1 blockade in classical Hodgkin lymphoma. Sequenced by immunoSEQ multiplex PCR; TCRdb stores in-frame clones only, minus some. Here the sample spans approximately 52,000 clones, around nine tenths being singletons. This specimen was peripheral blood mononuclear cells (PBMCs), taken before the fourth cycle of nivolumab. The receptors were sampled from a human donor with classical Hodgkin lymphoma. Both conserved end residues are part of each CDR3. Fields, in order: J gene, V gene, clone size, D gene, CDR3 length, CDR3 protein, CDR3 DNA. A D gene is named only where the DNA matches it firmly. Only part of the rows carry a size: once, few, many, or a class if the clone is expanded.

TRBJ2-7 | TRBV27 | - | - | 13 | CASSLGGSYEQYF | TGTGCCAGCAGTTTAGGAGGCTCCTACGAGCAGTACTTC
TRBJ1-2 | TRBV5-5 | medium-sized | - | 13 | CASSLDTTYGYTF | TGTGCCAGCAGCTTGGACACGACCTATGGCTACACCTTC
TRBJ2-3 | TRBV6-1 | - | - | 14 | CASKTGAVGDTQYF | TGTGCCAGCAAGACCGGGGCCGTGGGAGATACGCAGTATTTT
TRBJ1-4 | TRBV28 | - | - | 16 | CASSLTIWDTNEKLFF | TGTGCCAGCAGTTTGACTATCTGGGACACAAATGAAAAACTGTTTTTT
TRBJ1-5 | TRBV7-2 | - | - | 15 | CASSLDINSNQPQHF | TGTGCCAGCAGCTTAGACATTAATAGCAATCAGCCCCAGCATTTT
TRBJ2-5 | TRBV7-3 | - | - | 15 | CASSLTDLSRETQYF | TGTGCCAGCAGCTTAACAGACCTCTCGCGAGAGACCCAGTACTTC
TRBJ2-7 | TRBV7-2 | - | TRBD1 | 15 | CASSSGQATRYGQYF | TGTGCCAGCAGCTCGGGACAGGCCACTCGCTATGGGCAGTACTTC
TRBJ2-7 | TRBV6-1 | once | TRBD2 | 13 | CASGWAGGYEQYF | TGTGCCAGCGGTTGGGCGGGGGGCTACGAGCAGTACTTC
TRBJ2-7 | TRBV7-9 | - | - | 15 | CASSLALASANEQYF | TGTGCCAGCAGCTTAGCGCTAGCGTCCGCAAACGAGCAGTACTTC
TRBJ1-5 | TRBV6-6 | - | TRBD1 | 16 | CASRFRDRGSNQPQHF | TGTGCCAGCAGATTCCGGGACAGGGGGAGCAATCAGCCCCAGCATTTT
TRBJ1-1 | TRBV27 | - | - | 13 | CASSSNVNTEAFF | TGTGCCAGCAGCTCAAACGTGAACACTGAAGCTTTCTTT
TRBJ2-1 | TRBV4-3 | - | - | 17 | CASSQDPGARSYNEQFF | TGCGCCAGCAGCCAAGATCCAGGGGCGCGGTCCTACAATGAGCAGTTCTTC
TRBJ2-3 | TRBV6-1 | - | - | 12 | CASSVFTDTQYF | TGTGCCAGCAGTGTGTTCACAGATACGCAGTATTTT
TRBJ1-2 | TRBV28 | few | - | 14 | CASRWAALDYGYTF | TGTGCCAGCCGATGGGCGGCGTTGGACTATGGCTACACCTTC